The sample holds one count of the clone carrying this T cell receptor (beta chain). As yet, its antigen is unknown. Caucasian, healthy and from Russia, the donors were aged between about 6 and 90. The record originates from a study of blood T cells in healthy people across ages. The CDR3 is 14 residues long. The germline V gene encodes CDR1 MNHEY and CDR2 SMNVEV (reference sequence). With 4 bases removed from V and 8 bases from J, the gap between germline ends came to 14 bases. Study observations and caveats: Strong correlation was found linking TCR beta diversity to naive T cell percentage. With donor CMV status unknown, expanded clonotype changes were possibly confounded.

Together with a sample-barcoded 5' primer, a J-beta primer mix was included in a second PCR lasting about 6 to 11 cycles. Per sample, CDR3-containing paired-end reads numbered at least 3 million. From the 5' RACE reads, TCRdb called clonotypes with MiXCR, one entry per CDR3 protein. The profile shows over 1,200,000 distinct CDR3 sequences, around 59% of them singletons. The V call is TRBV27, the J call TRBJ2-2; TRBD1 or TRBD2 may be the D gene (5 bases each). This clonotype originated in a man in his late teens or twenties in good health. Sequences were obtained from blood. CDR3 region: CASSWGRLEGELFF. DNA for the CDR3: TGTGCCAGCAGTTGGGGACGGTTGGAGGGGGAGCTGTTTTTT.